This T cell receptor beta chain originates from a study of cytomegalovirus exposure and HLA in healthy donors. General study results and limits: Highest at DRB1 and lowest at HLA-C, TCR association rates differed among HLA loci in a later analysis. Later on, an analysis found that several of the most significant clusters appeared to be linked to common viral pathogens, which included parvovirus B19.

Concerning this clone: What it recognizes is unknown.

Germline V gene data show CDR1 as SNHLY and CDR2 as FYNNEI. The CDR3 has 13 amino acids. V lost 1 base and J lost 7, with 10 bases in between. The study ran its PCR with 60 Vbeta and 13 Jbeta primers. TCRdb's copy holds only in-frame clones and misses some; the assay was immunoSEQ multiplex PCR. The data hold roughly 200,000 clones, with roughly 79% observed a single time. The source material was PBMCs. The source is a man between 25 and 39 years old in good health and CMV-seronegative. This chain links TRBV2 with TRBJ2-5; no clear D gene. The CDR3 region has the DNA TGTGCCAGCAGTGAAGACCTAGGTGGGACCCAGTACTTC. Its protein product is CASSEDLGGTQYF.